The 18 T cell receptor beta chains below were found in one sample sequenced in a study of blood T cell repertoires in COVID-19 (TCRdb year 2020). The method was the immunoSEQ multiplex PCR assay. TCRdb stores this immuneACCESS table with in-frame sequences only. Part of the clones is absent; in the studies checked, under half of the shortfall reflects unresolved V genes, and no reason is known for the rest. The table for this sample lists a few hundred thousand clones; about nine tenths of them were counted only once. The top ten clones comprise 1% of the sample. Sequencing was done on a sample of peripheral blood. These receptors all stem from a man between 45 and 60 years old with active or convalescent COVID-19.

The chain uses TRBV9 and TRBJ1-2; the D is unclear. The CDR3 covers 16 residues. V lost 0 bases and J 3 bases, leaving 15 bases between the germline ends. Germline V gene sequence: CDR1 SGDLS, CDR2 YYNGEE. CDR3 sequence: CASSVGDLPLDYGYTF. The DNA for the CDR3 is TGTGCCAGCAGCGTAGGAGACTTACCGCTTGACTATGGCTACACCTTC.

The gene calls are TRBV7-2 and TRBJ2-7, with TRBD1 identical over 8 bases. J was trimmed by 7 bases and V by 7 bases; bases with no gene match: 12. The germline V gene encodes CDR1 SGHTA and CDR2 FQGNSA. CDR3 size: 14 residues. DNA for the CDR3: TGTGCCAGCACCCCCTGGACAGGGTGGTCGGAGCAGTACTTC. This gives the protein CASTPWTGWSEQYF.

The table lists this clone with a few counts. The V and J genes are TRBV7-9 and TRBJ2-3; D is uncertain. Looked up from germline, CDR1 is SEHNR and CDR2 is FQNEAQ (reference sequence). Trimming left V 5 bases short and J 0 bases short, with 6 bases between. The CDR3 has 13 residues. This CDR3 is CASSAYSTDTQYF. CDR3 coding DNA: TGTGCCAGCAGCGCCTATAGCACAGATACGCAGTATTTT.

This clone was seen only once. CDR3 protein: CASRTQGENTEAFF. As DNA, the CDR3 is TGTGCCAGCAGGACCCAGGGGGAGAACACTGAAGCTTTCTTT. The genes are TRBV28 and TRBJ1-1; TRBD1 matches at 7 bases. Germline CDR1 is MDHEN and CDR2 is SYDVKM. V gave up 6 bases and J gave up 1 base; unmatched junction bases: 5. The CDR3 extends over 14 amino acids.

The chain recombines TRBV5-1 with TRBJ1-1; 7 bases agree with TRBD1. The V gene end was trimmed by 0 bases and the J gene end by 5 bases; junction bases not matched to a gene: 1. CDR1 and CDR2 from the germline V gene are SGHRS and YFSETQ. This CDR3 has 13 amino acids. The CDR3 spells CASSLEGATEAFF. CDR3 coding DNA: TGCGCCAGCAGCTTGGAGGGGGCGACTGAAGCTTTCTTT.

This clone has just a few counts. The V call is TRBV28, the J call TRBJ2-7; tentative D call: TRBD2 (6 bases). CDR1 and CDR2 (germline): MDHEN, SYDVKM. The CDR3 length is 14 residues. Deletions cut 7 bases from V and 3 bases from J, with 16 bases between. The CDR3 DNA sequence: TGTGCCAGCACCCGGGGGAGCGACCACTACGAGCAGTACTTC. This sequence encodes CASTRGSDHYEQYF.

This chain links TRBV4-3 with TRBJ2-2, with a possible D match to TRBD1 (5 bases). Germline CDR1 and CDR2: LGHNA and YSLEER. V dropped 0 bases and J dropped 6 bases, with 14 bases sitting between them. This CDR3 comprises 16 residues. The CDR3 DNA sequence: TGCGCCAGCAGCCAAGACAAGGGGAATGAGGCCGGGGAGCTGTTTTTT. The encoded protein is CASSQDKGNEAGELFF.

The chain uses TRBV6-4 and TRBJ2-3; D remains ambiguous. The CDR3 is made up of 13 amino acids. Trimming stripped 3 bases from V and 5 bases from J, with 9 bases between. Per the germline V gene, CDR1 is MRHNA and CDR2 is SNTAGT. This chain's CDR3 is CASSDPHLDTQYF. CDR3 DNA: TGTGCCAGCAGTGATCCCCACTTAGATACGCAGTATTTT.

The chain joins TRBV7-9 to TRBJ2-3; tentatively, D is TRBD2 (6 bases). Per germline, CDR1 SEHNR and CDR2 FQNEAQ (reference sequence). This CDR3 is 14 amino acids long. Trimming took off 6 bases at V and 0 bases at J, with 10 bases between the two ends. The CDR3 loop is CASRRAGSTDTQYF. The CDR3 region has the DNA TGTGCCAGCAGAAGAGCGGGTAGCACAGATACGCAGTATTTT.

The chain joins TRBV6-6 to TRBJ2-7; D is perhaps TRBD1 (5 bases). CDR3 length equals 13 residues. V gave up 4 bases and J gave up 5 bases, with 12 bases separating them. Germline CDR1 MNHNY, CDR2 SVGAGI (reference sequence). For the CDR3, the DNA is TGTGCCAGCAGTTCTTCAGGGCCCAACGAGCAGTACTTC. This encodes CASSSSGPNEQYF.

The chain joins TRBV3-1 (or the pseudogene TRBV3-2) to TRBJ2-1; TRBD2 matches 12 bases. The CDR3 runs to 17 residues. Germline lookup yields CDR1 LGHDT and CDR2 YNNKEL (reference sequence). Trimming took 1 base from V and 5 from J; bases not matched to a gene: 6. The CDR3 region is CASSQVPRTSGDNEQFF. CDR3 DNA sequence: TGTGCCAGCAGCCAAGTCCCTCGGACTAGCGGGGACAATGAGCAGTTCTTC.

V usage is TRBV5-5 and J usage is TRBJ1-1; TRBD1 is a possible D gene (6 bases). V was clipped by 7 bases and J by 11 bases, with 27 bases between them. Germline CDR1 reads SGHKS; CDR2 reads YYEKEE (reference sequence). The CDR3 length is 15 residues. CDR3 sequence reads: CASERVGQPEGLAFF. CDR3 DNA sequence: TGTGCCAGCGAAAGAGTCGGACAGCCCGAGGGGCTCGCTTTCTTT.

The chain carries TRBV7-3 and TRBJ2-1; D not resolved. CDR1 and CDR2 (germline): SGHTA, FQGTGA. This CDR3 comprises 13 residues. The germline V and J ends were trimmed by 4 bases and 8 bases, with 12 bases remaining between them. CDR3 in amino acids: CASSSQNRDEQFF. CDR3 coding DNA: TGTGCCAGCAGCTCCCAAAATCGGGATGAGCAGTTCTTC. Supplemented by reference TRBV7-3 and TRBJ2-1, the full variable domain reads GAGVSQTPSNKVTEKGKYVELRCDPISGHTALYWYRQSLGQGPEFLIYFQGTGAADDSGLPNDRFFAVRPEGSVSTLKIQRTERGDSAVYLCASSSQNRDEQFFGPGTRLTVL.

This chain links TRBV10-3 with TRBJ2-3, with a weak D call TRBD2 (7 bases). Germline V gene sequence: CDR1 ENHRY, CDR2 SYGVKD. V lost 6 bases to trimming and J lost 0 bases, with 28 bases between them. The CDR3 has 20 residues. The CDR3 loop reads CAISLGSPGGGPSSTDTQYF. CDR3 in DNA: TGTGCCATCAGCCTCGGCTCGCCAGGCGGGGGCCCCTCTAGCACAGATACGCAGTATTTT.

The gene calls are TRBV3-1 (or the pseudogene TRBV3-2) and TRBJ1-6, with 7 bases aligning to TRBD1. Germline CDR1 reads LGHDT; CDR2 reads YNNKEL (reference sequence). The CDR3 contains 16 residues. Unmatched junction bases numbered 5, after V lost 1 base and J lost 5 bases. Written as DNA, the CDR3 is TGTGCCAGCAGCCAAGTCCCAGGGGGAAATAATTCACCCCTCCACTTT. Amino acid sequence: CASSQVPGGNNSPLHF.

V gene TRBV19 combines with J gene TRBJ2-7, with 7 nucleotides matching TRBD2. Germline V gene data show CDR1 as LNHDA and CDR2 as SQIVND (reference sequence). This CDR3 is 15 amino acids long. V gave up 3 bases and J gave up 0 bases; unmatched junction bases: 5. The CDR3 here is CASSISSGSSYEQYF. CDR3 bases: TGTGCCAGTAGTATCTCTAGCGGCAGCTCCTACGAGCAGTACTTC.

The gene calls are TRBV28 and TRBJ2-2, with 9 bases identical to TRBD2. The CDR3 runs to 15 residues. From germline, CDR1 is MDHEN and CDR2 SYDVKM. Losses at the gene ends were 6 bases for V and 5 bases for J; bases not matched to a gene: 7. CDR3 sequence reads: CASRRTGLATGELFF. CDR3 sequence (DNA): TGTGCCAGCAGGCGCACCGGACTAGCGACCGGGGAGCTGTTTTTT.

The rearrangement uses TRBV4-3 and TRBJ1-2, with D possibly TRBD1 on 5 matching bases. The CDR3 spans 15 residues. Germline V gives CDR1 LGHNA, CDR2 YSLEER. V lost 1 base and J lost 4, with 13 bases in between. The DNA for the CDR3 is TGCGCCAGCAGCCAAGCCTTAGGGGTAAGCTATGGCTACACCTTC. It specifies CASSQALGVSYGYTF.